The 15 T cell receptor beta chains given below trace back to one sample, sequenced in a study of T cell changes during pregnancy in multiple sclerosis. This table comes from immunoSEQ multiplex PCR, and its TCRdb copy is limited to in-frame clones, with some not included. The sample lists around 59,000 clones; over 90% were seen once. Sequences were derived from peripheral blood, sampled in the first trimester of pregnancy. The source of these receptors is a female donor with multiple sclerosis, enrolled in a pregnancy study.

The CDR3 DNA is TGTGCCAGCAGCTTGATAGGGACACCTAATGAAAAACTGTTTTTT. It specifies CASSLIGTPNEKLFF. The V and J genes are TRBV5-4 and TRBJ1-4; maybe TRBD1 (6 bases). Germline assignment: CDR1 SGHNT and CDR2 YYREEE (reference sequence). Trimming stripped 1 base from V and 3 bases from J, with 10 bases between. The CDR3 contains 15 residues.

CDR3 in amino acids: CASSLSPRGLTEAFF. For the CDR3, the DNA is TGTGCCAGCAGTTTATCGCCGCGGGGGCTTACTGAAGCTTTCTTT. The chain combines TRBV27 with TRBJ1-1; tentatively, D is TRBD1 (6 bases). The CDR3 consists of 15 residues. The germline V and J ends were trimmed by 0 bases and 5 bases, with 13 bases remaining between them. Germline assignment: CDR1 MNHEY and CDR2 SMNVEV (reference sequence).

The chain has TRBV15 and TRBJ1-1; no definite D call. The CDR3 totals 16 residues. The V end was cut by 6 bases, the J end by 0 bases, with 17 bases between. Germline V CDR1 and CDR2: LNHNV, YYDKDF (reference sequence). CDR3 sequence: CATRRGSGSMNTEAFF. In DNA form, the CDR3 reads TGTGCCACCAGGCGAGGGTCCGGAAGCATGAACACTGAAGCTTTCTTT. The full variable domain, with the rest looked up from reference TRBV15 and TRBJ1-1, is DAMVIQNPRYQVTQFGKPVTLSCSQTLNHNVMYWYQQKSSQAPKLLFHYYDKDFNNEADTPDNFQSRRPNTSFCFLDIRSPGLGDTAMYLCATRRGSGSMNTEAFFGQGTRLTVV.

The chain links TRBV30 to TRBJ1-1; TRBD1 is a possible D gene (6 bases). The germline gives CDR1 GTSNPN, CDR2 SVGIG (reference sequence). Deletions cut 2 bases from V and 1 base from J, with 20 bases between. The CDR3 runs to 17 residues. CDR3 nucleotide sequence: TGTGCCTGGAGTAATTTACCGGGACAAGCAGCGAACACTGAAGCTTTCTTT. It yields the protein CAWSNLPGQAANTEAFF.

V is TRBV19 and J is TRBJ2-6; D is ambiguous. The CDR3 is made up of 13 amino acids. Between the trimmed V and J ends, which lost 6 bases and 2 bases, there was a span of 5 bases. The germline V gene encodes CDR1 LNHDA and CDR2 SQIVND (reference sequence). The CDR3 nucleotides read TGTGCCAGTAGACTCCCTGGGGCCAACGTCCTGACTTTC. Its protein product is CASRLPGANVLTF.

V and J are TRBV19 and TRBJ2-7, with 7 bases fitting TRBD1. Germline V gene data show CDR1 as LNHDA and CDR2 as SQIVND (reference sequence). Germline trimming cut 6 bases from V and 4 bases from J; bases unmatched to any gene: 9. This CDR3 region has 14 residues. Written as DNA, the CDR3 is TGTGCCAGTAGACCCCGGGACAGCCCTTACGAGCAGTACTTC. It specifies CASRPRDSPYEQYF.

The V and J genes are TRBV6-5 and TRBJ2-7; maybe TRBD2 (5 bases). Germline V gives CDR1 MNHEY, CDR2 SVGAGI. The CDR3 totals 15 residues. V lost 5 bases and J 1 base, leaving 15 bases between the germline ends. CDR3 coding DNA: TGTGCCAGCAGTCGTCGGAGAGAGGGTTCCTACGAGCAGTACTTC. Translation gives CASSRRREGSYEQYF.

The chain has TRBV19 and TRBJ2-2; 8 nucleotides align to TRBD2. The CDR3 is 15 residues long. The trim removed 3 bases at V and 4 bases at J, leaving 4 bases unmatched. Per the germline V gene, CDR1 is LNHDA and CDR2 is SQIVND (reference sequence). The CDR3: CASSIGGAATGELFF. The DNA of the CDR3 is TGTGCCAGTAGTATCGGGGGGGCCGCCACCGGGGAGCTGTTTTTT.

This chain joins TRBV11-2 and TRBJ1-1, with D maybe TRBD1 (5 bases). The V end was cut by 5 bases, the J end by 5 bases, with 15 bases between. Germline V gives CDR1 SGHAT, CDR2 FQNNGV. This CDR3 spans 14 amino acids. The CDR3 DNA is TGTGCCAGCAGCGCCATGATTGGGGGGACTGAAGCTTTCTTT. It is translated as CASSAMIGGTEAFF.

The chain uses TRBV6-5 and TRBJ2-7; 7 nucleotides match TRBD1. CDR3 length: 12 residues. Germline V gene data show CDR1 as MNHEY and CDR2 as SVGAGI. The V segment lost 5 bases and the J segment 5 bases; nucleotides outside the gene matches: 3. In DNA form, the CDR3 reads TGTGCCAGCAGTACGACAGGGAACGAGCAGTACTTC. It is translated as CASSTTGNEQYF.

For the CDR3, the DNA is TGTGCCTCATCTGGGACAGGGGGCTACTATGGCTACACCTTC. It translates to CASSGTGGYYGYTF. The chain links TRBV7-9 to TRBJ1-2; 12 bases match TRBD1. The CDR3 has 14 residues. Germline CDR1 reads SEHNR; CDR2 reads FQNEAQ (reference sequence). After removal of 11 bases from V and 3 bases from J, the junction contained 7 bases not matched to a gene.

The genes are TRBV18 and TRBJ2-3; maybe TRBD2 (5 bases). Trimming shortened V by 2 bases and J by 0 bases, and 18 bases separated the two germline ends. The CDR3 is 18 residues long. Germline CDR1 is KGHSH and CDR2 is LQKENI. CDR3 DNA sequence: TGTGCCAGCTCACCATTAACTGGGCGGGTACGGAGCACAGATACGCAGTATTTT. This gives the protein CASSPLTGRVRSTDTQYF.

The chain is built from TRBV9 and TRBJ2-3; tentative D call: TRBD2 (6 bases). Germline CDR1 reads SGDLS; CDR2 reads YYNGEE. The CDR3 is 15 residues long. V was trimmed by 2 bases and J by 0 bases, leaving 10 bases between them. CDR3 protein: CASSVPTSSTDTQYF. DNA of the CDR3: TGTGCCAGCAGCGTCCCGACTAGTAGCACAGATACGCAGTATTTT.

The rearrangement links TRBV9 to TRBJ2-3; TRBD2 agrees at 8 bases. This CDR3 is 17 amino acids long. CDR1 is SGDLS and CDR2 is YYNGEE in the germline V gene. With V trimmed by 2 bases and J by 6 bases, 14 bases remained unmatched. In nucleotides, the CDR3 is TGTGCCAGCAGCGTGGTCCCGGGTCGGGGGGGATACGATACGCAGTATTTT. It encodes CASSVVPGRGGYDTQYF.

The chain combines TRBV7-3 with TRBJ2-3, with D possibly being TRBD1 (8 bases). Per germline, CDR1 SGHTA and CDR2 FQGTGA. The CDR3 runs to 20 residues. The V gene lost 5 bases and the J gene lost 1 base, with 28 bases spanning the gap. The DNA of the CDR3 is TGTGCCAGCAGCCCCCTAGCGACAGGGGAGAAGCGGGGCCGCACAGATACGCAGTATTTT. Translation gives CASSPLATGEKRGRTDTQYF.